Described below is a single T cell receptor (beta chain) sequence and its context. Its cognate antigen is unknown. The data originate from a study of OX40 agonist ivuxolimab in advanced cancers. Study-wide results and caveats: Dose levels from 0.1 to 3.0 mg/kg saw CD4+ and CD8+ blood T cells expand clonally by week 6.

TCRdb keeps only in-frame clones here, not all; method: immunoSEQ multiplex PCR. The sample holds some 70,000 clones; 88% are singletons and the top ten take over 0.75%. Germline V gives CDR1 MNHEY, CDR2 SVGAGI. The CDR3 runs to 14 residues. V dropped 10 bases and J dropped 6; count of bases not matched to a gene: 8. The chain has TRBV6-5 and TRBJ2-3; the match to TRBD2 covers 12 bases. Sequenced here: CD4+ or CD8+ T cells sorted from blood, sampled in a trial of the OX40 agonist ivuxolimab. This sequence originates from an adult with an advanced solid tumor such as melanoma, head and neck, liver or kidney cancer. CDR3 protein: CATRPSGRVDTQYF. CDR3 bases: TGTGCCACCCGCCCTAGCGGGAGGGTCGATACGCAGTATTTT.